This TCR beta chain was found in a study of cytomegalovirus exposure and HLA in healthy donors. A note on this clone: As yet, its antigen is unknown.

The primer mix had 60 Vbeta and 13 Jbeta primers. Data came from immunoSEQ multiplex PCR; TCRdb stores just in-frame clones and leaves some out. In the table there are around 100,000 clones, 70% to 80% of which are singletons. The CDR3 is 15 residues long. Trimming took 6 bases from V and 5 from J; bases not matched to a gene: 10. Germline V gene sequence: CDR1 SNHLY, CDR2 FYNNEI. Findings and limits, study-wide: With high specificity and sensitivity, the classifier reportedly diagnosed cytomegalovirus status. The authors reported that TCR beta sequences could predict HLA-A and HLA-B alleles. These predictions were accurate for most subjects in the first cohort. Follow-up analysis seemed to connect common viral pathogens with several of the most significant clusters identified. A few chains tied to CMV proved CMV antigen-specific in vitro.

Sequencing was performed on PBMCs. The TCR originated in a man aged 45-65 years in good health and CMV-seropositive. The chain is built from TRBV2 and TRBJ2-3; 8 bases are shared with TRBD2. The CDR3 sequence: CASSPERGMGDTQYF. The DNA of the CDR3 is TGTGCCAGCAGCCCTGAGCGGGGGATGGGAGATACGCAGTATTTT.